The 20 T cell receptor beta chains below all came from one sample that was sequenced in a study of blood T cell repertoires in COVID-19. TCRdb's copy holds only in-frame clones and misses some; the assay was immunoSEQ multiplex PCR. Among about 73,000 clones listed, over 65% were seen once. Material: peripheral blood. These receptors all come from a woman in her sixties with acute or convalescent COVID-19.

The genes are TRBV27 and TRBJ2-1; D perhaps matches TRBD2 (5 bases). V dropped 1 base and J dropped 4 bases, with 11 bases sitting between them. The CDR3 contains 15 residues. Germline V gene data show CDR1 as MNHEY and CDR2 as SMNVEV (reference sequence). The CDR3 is CASSLFLARYNEQFF. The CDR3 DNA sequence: TGTGCCAGCAGTTTATTTCTAGCCCGGTACAATGAGCAGTTCTTC.

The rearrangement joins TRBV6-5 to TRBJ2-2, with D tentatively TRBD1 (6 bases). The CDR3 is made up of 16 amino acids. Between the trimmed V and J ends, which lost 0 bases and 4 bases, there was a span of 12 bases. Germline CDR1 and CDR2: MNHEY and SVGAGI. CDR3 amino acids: CASSYSQGRGTGELFF. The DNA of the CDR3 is TGTGCCAGCAGTTACTCACAGGGTCGCGGCACCGGGGAGCTGTTTTTT.

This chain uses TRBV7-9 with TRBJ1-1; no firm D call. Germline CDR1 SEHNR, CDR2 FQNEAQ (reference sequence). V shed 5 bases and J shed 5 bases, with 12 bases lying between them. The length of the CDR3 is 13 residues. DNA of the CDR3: TGTGCCAGCAGCCAACAGCGGCAGACTGAAGCTTTCTTT. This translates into CASSQQRQTEAFF. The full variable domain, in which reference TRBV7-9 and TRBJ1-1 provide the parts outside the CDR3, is DTGVSQNPRHKITKRGQNVTFRCDPISEHNRLYWYRQTLGQGPEFLTYFQNEAQLEKSRLLSDRFSAERPKGSFSTLEIQRTEQGDSAMYLCASSQQRQTEAFFGQGTRLTVV.

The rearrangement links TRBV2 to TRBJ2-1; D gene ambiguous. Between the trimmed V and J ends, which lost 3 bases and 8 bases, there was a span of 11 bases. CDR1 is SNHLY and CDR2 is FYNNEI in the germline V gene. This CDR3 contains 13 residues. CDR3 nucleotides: TGTGCCAGCAGTGATCGTCGGTATGATGAGCAGTTCTTC. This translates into CASSDRRYDEQFF.

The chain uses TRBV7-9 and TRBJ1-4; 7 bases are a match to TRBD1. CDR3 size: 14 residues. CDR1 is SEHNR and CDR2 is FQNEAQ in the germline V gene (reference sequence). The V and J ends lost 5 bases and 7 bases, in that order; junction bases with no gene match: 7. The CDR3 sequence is CASSRDRGSEKLFF. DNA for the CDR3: TGTGCCAGCAGCCGGGACAGAGGAAGTGAAAAACTGTTTTTT.

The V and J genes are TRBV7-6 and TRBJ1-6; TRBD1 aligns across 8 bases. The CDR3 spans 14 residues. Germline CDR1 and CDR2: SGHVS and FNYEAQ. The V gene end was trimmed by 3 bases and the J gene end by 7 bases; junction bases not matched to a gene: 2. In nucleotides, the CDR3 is TGTGCCAGCAGCTTCGGACAGGGCAATTCACCCCTCCACTTT. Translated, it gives CASSFGQGNSPLHF. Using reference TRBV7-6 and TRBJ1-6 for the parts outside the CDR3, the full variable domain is GAGVSQSPRYKVTKRGQDVALRCDPISGHVSLYWYRQALGQGPEFLTYFNYEAQQDKSGLPNDRFSAERPEGSISTLTIQRTEQRDSAMYRCASSFGQGNSPLHFGNGTRLTVT.

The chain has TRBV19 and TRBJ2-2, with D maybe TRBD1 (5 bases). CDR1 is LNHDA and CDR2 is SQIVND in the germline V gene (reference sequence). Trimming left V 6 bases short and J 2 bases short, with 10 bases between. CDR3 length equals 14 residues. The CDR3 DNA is TGTGCCAGTAGAAAAGGACAAAACACCGGGGAGCTGTTTTTT. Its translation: CASRKGQNTGELFF.

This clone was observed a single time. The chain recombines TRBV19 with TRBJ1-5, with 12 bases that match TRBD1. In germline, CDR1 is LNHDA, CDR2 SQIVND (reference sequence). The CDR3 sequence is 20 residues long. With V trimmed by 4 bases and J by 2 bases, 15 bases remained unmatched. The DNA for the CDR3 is TGTGCCAGTAGTAACCCCGGGACAGGGGGCTCGATTGCGGGCAATCAGCCCCAGCATTTT. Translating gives CASSNPGTGGSIAGNQPQHF.

CDR3 DNA: TGTGCCAGCAGCGTGGGCGGACTGAACTACGAGCAGTACTTC. Translation: CASSVGGLNYEQYF. J is TRBJ2-7 and V is TRBV9, with D possibly TRBD2 on 5 matching bases. With 2 bases removed from V and 3 bases from J, the gap between germline ends came to 12 bases. Germline CDR1 SGDLS, CDR2 YYNGEE. The CDR3 loop spans 14 amino acids.

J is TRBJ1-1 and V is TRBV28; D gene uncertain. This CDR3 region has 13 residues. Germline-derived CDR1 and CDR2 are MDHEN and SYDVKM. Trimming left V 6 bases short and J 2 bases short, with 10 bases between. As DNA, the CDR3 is TGTGCCAGCAGAAACCCGGGTAACACTGAAGCTTTCTTT. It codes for CASRNPGNTEAFF. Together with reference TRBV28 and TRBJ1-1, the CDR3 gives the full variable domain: DVKVTQSSRYLVKRTGEKVFLECVQDMDHENMFWYRQDPGLGLRLIYFSYDVKMKEKGDIPEGYSVSREKKERFSLILESASTNQTSMYLCASRNPGNTEAFFGQGTRLTVV.

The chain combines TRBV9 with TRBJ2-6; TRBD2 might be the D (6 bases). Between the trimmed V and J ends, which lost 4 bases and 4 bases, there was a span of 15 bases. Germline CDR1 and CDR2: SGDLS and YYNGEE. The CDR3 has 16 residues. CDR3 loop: CASSPGLRGGANVLTF. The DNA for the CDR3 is TGTGCCAGCAGCCCGGGACTCCGAGGGGGGGCCAACGTCCTGACTTTC. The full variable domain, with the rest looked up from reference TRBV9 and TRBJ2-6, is DSGVTQTPKHLITATGQRVTLRCSPRSGDLSVYWYQQSLDQGLQFLIQYYNGEERAKGNILERFSAQQFPDLHSELNLSSLELGDSALYFCASSPGLRGGANVLTFGAGSRLTVL.

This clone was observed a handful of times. DNA for the CDR3: TGTGCCAGCAGTTATCCCGATAGCGTTAACTCCTACGAGCAGTACTTC. It translates to CASSYPDSVNSYEQYF. The chain links TRBV6-6 to TRBJ2-7, with a tentative D call TRBD2 (5 bases). Germline lookup yields CDR1 MNHNY and CDR2 SVGAGI (reference sequence). Trimming took 3 bases from V and 0 from J, leaving 15 bases between them. CDR3 length equals 16 residues.

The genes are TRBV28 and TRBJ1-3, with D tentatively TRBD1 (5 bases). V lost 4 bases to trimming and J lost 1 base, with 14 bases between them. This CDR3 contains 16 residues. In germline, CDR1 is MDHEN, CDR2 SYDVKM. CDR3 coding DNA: TGTGCCAGCAGTTGGGGCAGGGTCTGGTCTGGAAACACCATATATTTT. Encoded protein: CASSWGRVWSGNTIYF. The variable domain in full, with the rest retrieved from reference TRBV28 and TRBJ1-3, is DVKVTQSSRYLVKRTGEKVFLECVQDMDHENMFWYRQDPGLGLRLIYFSYDVKMKEKGDIPEGYSVSREKKERFSLILESASTNQTSMYLCASSWGRVWSGNTIYFGEGSWLTVV.

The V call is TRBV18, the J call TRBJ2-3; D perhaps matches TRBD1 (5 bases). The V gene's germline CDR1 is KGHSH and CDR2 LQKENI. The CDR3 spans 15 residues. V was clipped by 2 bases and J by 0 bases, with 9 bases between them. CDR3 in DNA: TGTGCCAGCTCACCAGAAGGGGTGAGCACAGATACGCAGTATTTT. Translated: CASSPEGVSTDTQYF.

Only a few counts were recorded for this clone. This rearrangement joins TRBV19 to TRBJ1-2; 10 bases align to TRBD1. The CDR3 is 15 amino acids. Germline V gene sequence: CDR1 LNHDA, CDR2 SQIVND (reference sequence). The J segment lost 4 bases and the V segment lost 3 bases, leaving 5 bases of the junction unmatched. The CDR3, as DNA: TGTGCCAGTAGTATCCGGACAGGGGGAATCTATGGCTACACCTTC. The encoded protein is CASSIRTGGIYGYTF.

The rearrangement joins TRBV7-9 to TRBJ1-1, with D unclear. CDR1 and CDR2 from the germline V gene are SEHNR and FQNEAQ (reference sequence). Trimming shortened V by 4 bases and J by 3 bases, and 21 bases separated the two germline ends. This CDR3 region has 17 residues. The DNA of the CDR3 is TGTGCCAGCAGCTCTAAGGGTAGGGAGGTAAGGGACACTGAAGCTTTCTTT. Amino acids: CASSSKGREVRDTEAFF.

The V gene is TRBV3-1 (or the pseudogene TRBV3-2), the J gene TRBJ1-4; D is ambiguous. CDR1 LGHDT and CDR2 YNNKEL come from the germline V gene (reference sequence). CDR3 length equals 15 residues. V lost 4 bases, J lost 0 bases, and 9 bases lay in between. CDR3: CASSPSVATNEKLFF. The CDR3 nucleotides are TGTGCCAGCAGCCCCTCAGTGGCAACTAATGAAAAACTGTTTTTT.

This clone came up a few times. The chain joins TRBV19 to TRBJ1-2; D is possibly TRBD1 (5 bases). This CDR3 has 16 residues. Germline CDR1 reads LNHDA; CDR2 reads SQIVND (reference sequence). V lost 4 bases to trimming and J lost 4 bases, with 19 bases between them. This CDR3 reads CASSTTGGGLAYGYTF. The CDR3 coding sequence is TGTGCCAGTAGTACCACAGGTGGAGGGTTGGCCTATGGCTACACCTTC. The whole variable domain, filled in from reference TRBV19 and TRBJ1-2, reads DGGITQSPKYLFRKEGQNVTLSCEQNLNHDAMYWYRQDPGQGLRLIYYSQIVNDFQKGDIAEGYSVSREKKESFPLTVTSAQKNPTAFYLCASSTTGGGLAYGYTFGSGTRLTVV.

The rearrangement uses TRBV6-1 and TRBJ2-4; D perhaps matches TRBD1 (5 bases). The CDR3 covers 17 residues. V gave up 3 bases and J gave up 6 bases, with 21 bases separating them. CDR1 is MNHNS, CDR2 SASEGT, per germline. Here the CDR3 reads CASSDRRPGWGSNIQYF. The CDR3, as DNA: TGTGCCAGCAGTGATCGCCGCCCAGGGTGGGGATCAAACATTCAGTACTTC.

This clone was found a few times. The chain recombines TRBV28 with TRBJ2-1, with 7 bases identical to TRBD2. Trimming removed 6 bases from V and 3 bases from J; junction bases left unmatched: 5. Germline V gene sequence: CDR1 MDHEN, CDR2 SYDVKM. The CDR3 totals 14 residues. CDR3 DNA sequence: TGTGCCAGCAGGAGCGGGGCTGTCTACAATGAGCAGTTCTTC. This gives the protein CASRSGAVYNEQFF.